This T cell receptor beta chain comes out of a study of cytomegalovirus exposure and HLA in healthy donors. Whole-study findings and limits: A later analysis, which compared TCR beta chains of equal frequency, found the HLA-associated ones more clonally expanded. The study put 150 to 200 TCR beta chains on its list as cytomegalovirus-associated. The only immune exposure information that was available was CMV serostatus. Based on reports, TCR beta sequences accurately predicted HLA-A and HLA-B alleles for most subjects.

The PCR employed 60 Vbeta primers together with 13 Jbeta primers. The method was immunoSEQ multiplex PCR; TCRdb's version includes in-frame clones alone and lacks a portion of them. This table has some 160,000 clones, over 60% appearing once. Trimming cost V 2 bases and J 3 bases, with 11 bases left between them. The germline gives CDR1 SGHRS, CDR2 YFSETQ. The CDR3 extends over 15 amino acids. Comment on this clone: Its antigen remains unknown.

Material for sequencing was PBMCs. The rearrangement uses TRBV5-1 and TRBJ1-4; D is ambiguous. This sequence was found in a woman between 40 and 55 years old in good health and CMV-seronegative. The chain's CDR3 is CASSLEGASNEKLFF. Here the CDR3 DNA reads TGCGCCAGCAGCTTAGAGGGTGCTTCTAATGAAAAACTGTTTTTT.